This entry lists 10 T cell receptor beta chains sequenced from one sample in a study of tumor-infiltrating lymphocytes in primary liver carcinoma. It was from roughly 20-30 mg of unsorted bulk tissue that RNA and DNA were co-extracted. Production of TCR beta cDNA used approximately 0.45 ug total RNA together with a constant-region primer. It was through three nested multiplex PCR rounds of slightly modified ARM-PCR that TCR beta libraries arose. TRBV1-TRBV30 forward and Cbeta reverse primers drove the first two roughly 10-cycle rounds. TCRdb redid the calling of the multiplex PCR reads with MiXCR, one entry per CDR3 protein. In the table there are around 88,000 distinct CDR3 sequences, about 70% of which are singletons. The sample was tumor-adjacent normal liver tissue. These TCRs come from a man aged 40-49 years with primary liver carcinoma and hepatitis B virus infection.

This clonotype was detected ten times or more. CDR3 protein: CASSQQDGTGELFF. CDR3 nucleotides: TGCGCCAGCAGCCAACAGGACGGGACCGGGGAGCTGTTTTTT. V is TRBV4-1 and J is TRBJ2-2; D is uncertain. Germline V gives CDR1 MGHRA, CDR2 YSYEKL. The V end was cut by 2 bases, the J end by 5 bases, with 9 bases between. CDR3 length: 14 amino acids.

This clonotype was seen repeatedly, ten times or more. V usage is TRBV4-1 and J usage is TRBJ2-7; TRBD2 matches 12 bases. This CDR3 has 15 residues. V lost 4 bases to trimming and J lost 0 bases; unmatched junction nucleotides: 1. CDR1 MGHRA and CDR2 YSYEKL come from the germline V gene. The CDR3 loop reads CASSPTSGSSYEQYF. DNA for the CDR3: TGCGCCAGCAGCCCGACTAGCGGGAGCTCCTACGAGCAGTACTTC.

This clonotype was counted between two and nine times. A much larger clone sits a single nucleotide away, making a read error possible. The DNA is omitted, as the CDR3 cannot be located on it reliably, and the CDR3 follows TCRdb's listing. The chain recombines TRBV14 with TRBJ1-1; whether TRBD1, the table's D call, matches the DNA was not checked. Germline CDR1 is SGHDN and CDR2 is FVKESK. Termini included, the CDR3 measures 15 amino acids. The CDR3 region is CASSQWGQGNTEASF.

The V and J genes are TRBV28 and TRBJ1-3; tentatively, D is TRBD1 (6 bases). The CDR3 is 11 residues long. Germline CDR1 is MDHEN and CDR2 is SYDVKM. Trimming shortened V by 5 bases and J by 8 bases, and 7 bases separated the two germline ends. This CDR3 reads CASSQGYTIYF. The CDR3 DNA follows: TGTGCCAGCAGTCAGGGGTACACCATATATTTT.

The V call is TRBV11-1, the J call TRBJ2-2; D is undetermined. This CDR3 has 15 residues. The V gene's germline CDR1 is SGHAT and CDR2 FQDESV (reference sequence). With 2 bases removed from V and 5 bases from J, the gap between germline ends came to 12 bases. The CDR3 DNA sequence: TGTGCCAGCAGCTTAAGCCGGAGTGGAACCGGGGAGCTGTTTTTT. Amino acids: CASSLSRSGTGELFF.

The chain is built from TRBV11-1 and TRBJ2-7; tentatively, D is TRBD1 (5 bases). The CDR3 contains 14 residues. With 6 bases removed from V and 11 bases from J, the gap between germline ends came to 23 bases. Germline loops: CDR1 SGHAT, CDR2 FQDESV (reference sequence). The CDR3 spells CASSPSQGSYEKYF. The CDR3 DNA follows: TGTGCCAGCAGTCCCTCCCAGGGTTCCTATGAGAAGTACTTC.

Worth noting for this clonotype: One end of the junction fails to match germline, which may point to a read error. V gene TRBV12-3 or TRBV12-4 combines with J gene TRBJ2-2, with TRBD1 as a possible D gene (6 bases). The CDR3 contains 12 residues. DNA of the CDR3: TGTGCTAGCAGCACAGGGACCGGGGAGCTGTTTTTT. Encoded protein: CASSTGTGELFF.

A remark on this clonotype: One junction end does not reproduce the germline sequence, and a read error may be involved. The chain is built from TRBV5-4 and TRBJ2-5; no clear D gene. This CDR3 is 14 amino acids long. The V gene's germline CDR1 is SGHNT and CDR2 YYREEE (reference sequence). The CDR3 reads CPSSLSVGLETQYF. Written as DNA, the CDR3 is TGTCCCAGCAGCTTGAGTGTCGGTTTGGAGACCCAGTACTTC.

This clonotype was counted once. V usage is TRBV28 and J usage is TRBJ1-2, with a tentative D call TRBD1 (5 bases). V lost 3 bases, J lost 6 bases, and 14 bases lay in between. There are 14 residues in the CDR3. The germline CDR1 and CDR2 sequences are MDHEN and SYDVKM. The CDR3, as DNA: TGTGCCAGCAGTTTTGGAGGGGCCGACAATGGCTACACCTTC. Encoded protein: CASSFGGADNGYTF.

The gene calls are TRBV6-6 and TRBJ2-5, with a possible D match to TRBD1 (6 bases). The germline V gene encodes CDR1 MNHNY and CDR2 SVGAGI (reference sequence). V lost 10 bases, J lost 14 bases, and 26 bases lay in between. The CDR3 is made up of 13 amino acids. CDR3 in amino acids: CANARDIQEIQYF. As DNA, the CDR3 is TGTGCCAATGCCCGGGACATCCAAGAGATCCAATACTTC.